This is a list of T cell receptor beta chains from one sample in a study of memory CD4+ T cells and cytomegalovirus serostatus. Produced via immunoSEQ multiplex PCR; TCRdb's table is partial and in-frame only. The sample includes about 64,000 clones, 75% to 80% seen only once; the top ten take nearly 0.9%. The specimen was memory CD4+ T cells from blood. The receptor source for this set is an adult in good health and CMV-seronegative. Each CDR3 is given with its conserved first and last residue. Fields, in order: V gene, J gene, clone size, D gene, CDR3 DNA, CDR3 protein. D genes are given only for firm matches. Clone size is given for some rows only: seen once, a few or many times, or a class if the clone is expanded.

v_gene: TRBV7-8; j_gene: TRBJ2-5; abundance: .; d_gene: .; CDR3nt: TGTGCCAGCAGCTTACCGGGACCGGGGGAAGGGGAGACCCAGTACTTC; CDR3aa: CASSLPGPGEGETQYF
v_gene: TRBV19; j_gene: TRBJ2-7; abundance: .; d_gene: .; CDR3nt: TGTGCCAGTAGTAGCGGGGCCTACGAGCAGTACTTC; CDR3aa: CASSSGAYEQYF
v_gene: TRBV2; j_gene: TRBJ1-6; abundance: few; d_gene: .; CDR3nt: TGTGCCAGCAGTGACGCGACCCTACAAAATTCACCCCTCCACTTT; CDR3aa: CASSDATLQNSPLHF
v_gene: TRBV7-3; j_gene: TRBJ2-1; abundance: .; d_gene: TRBD2; CDR3nt: TGTGCCAGCAGCTTATCTAGCGGGGGGAACAATGAGCAGTTCTTC; CDR3aa: CASSLSSGGNNEQFF
v_gene: TRBV6-1; j_gene: TRBJ2-5; abundance: few; d_gene: TRBD2; CDR3nt: TGTGCCAGCAGTGAAAGGGGGACTAGCGGGACCCAGTACTTC; CDR3aa: CASSERGTSGTQYF
v_gene: TRBV5-6; j_gene: TRBJ2-5; abundance: .; d_gene: .; CDR3nt: TGTGCCAGCAGCCGCCCCAGGGGCCAAGAGACCCAGTACTTC; CDR3aa: CASSRPRGQETQYF
v_gene: TRBV5-4; j_gene: TRBJ2-5; abundance: .; d_gene: TRBD1; CDR3nt: TGTGCCAGCAGCTTGGGACAGGGTTTTGGTCGAGAGACCCAGTACTTC; CDR3aa: CASSLGQGFGRETQYF
v_gene: TRBV7-9; j_gene: TRBJ1-5; abundance: .; d_gene: .; CDR3nt: TGTGCCAGCAGTCGGGACACTTATCAGCCCCAGCATTTT; CDR3aa: CASSRDTYQPQHF
v_gene: TRBV18; j_gene: TRBJ1-1; abundance: once; d_gene: TRBD1; CDR3nt: TGTGCCAGCTCATCCAAACTGACAGGGACGAGTGAAGCTTTCTTT; CDR3aa: CASSSKLTGTSEAFF
v_gene: TRBV10-2; j_gene: TRBJ1-4; abundance: once; d_gene: TRBD1; CDR3nt: TGCGCCAGCAGTGACCGAGGACAGGGGACTCCAGGGGTGTTTTTT; CDR3aa: CASSDRGQGTPGVFF
v_gene: TRBV6-5; j_gene: TRBJ1-2; abundance: .; d_gene: TRBD1; CDR3nt: TGTGCCAGCAGTTCCCCAAGGACAGGGGCCAACTATGGCTACACCTTC; CDR3aa: CASSSPRTGANYGYTF
v_gene: TRBV28; j_gene: TRBJ2-1; abundance: .; d_gene: TRBD2; CDR3nt: TGTGCCAGCAGTCAACGACTAGCCCCACCCTACAATGAGCAGTTCTTC; CDR3aa: CASSQRLAPPYNEQFF
v_gene: TRBV7-2; j_gene: TRBJ2-1; abundance: .; d_gene: .; CDR3nt: TGTGCCAGCAGCTTACTAGCGGACAGTGAGCAGTTCTTC; CDR3aa: CASSLLADSEQFF
v_gene: TRBV28; j_gene: TRBJ2-1; abundance: once; d_gene: TRBD1; CDR3nt: TGTGCCAGCAGTCCCTCCCTGGGACAGGGGTACTACAATGAGCAGTTCTTC; CDR3aa: CASSPSLGQGYYNEQFF
v_gene: TRBV6-6; j_gene: TRBJ2-3; abundance: once; d_gene: .; CDR3nt: TGTGCCAGCAGGGGAAGGGATTACCGTAGCACAGATACGCAGTATTTT; CDR3aa: CASRGRDYRSTDTQYF
v_gene: TRBV5-1; j_gene: TRBJ2-7; abundance: once; d_gene: .; CDR3nt: TGCGCCACCAGGATGCAGGGCTCCTACGAGCAGTACTTC; CDR3aa: CATRMQGSYEQYF
v_gene: TRBV4-3; j_gene: TRBJ2-1; abundance: .; d_gene: .; CDR3nt: TGCGCCAGCAGCCAGCGGGTAGGCTCCTACAATGAGCAGTTCTTC; CDR3aa: CASSQRVGSYNEQFF
v_gene: TRBV7-3; j_gene: TRBJ2-1; abundance: .; d_gene: TRBD2; CDR3nt: TGTGCCAGCAGCGCCAAGGTCCGGACTAGCGGGAGGGCCTATGAGCAGTTCTTC; CDR3aa: CASSAKVRTSGRAYEQFF
v_gene: TRBV7-8; j_gene: TRBJ1-2; abundance: .; d_gene: .; CDR3nt: TGTGCCAGCAGCTTAGTAGGAGAGGGGGTTGGCTACACCTTC; CDR3aa: CASSLVGEGVGYTF
v_gene: TRBV4-2; j_gene: TRBJ1-2; abundance: .; d_gene: .; CDR3nt: TGTGCCAGCAGCCAAGGCAGGGCTGGCTACACCTTC; CDR3aa: CASSQGRAGYTF
v_gene: TRBV6-1; j_gene: TRBJ1-1; abundance: .; d_gene: .; CDR3nt: TGTGCCAGCAGTGAAGGGTGGGGGGGCAACACTGAAGCTTTCTTT; CDR3aa: CASSEGWGGNTEAFF
v_gene: TRBV19; j_gene: TRBJ2-5; abundance: .; d_gene: .; CDR3nt: TGTGCCAGTAATGGGCAGGCCGGGGAGACCCAGTACTTC; CDR3aa: CASNGQAGETQYF
v_gene: TRBV28; j_gene: TRBJ2-7; abundance: few; d_gene: TRBD2; CDR3nt: TGTGCCAGCAGTCCCCCCCTCGGATGGCGGGAGAGCTCCTACGAGCAGTACTTC; CDR3aa: CASSPPLGWRESSYEQYF
v_gene: TRBV14; j_gene: TRBJ2-6; abundance: .; d_gene: TRBD1; CDR3nt: TGTGCCAGCAGCCCTTTACCGGGACAGGTTTCCTCTGGGGCCAACGTCCTGACTTTC; CDR3aa: CASSPLPGQVSSGANVLTF